This TCR beta chain was observed in a study of cytomegalovirus exposure and HLA in healthy donors. In the PCR, 60 Vbeta and 13 Jbeta primers were used. Using immunoSEQ multiplex PCR, the repertoire was profiled, and TCRdb retains in-frame clones only, with some absent. This table holds about 150,000 clones, around three quarters found once. The CDR3 sequence is 14 residues long. Germline-derived CDR1 and CDR2 are WSHSY and SAAADI. Between the trimmed V and J ends, which lost 7 bases and 8 bases, there was a span of 20 bases. The sequence was obtained from a man aged 40-50 years in good health and CMV-seropositive. The sample consisted of PBMCs. This chain uses TRBV10-2 with TRBJ1-1; TRBD1 is a possible D gene (6 bases). CDR3 coding DNA: TGCGCCAGCACCCGAAGGGGGGGCAGGGAGGAAGCTTTCTTT. This sequence encodes CASTRRGGREEAFF.